This entry lists 18 T cell receptor beta chains sequenced from one sample in a study of T cell repertoires and HLA-DP antigens. What these receptors recognize is not known. Assay used: immunoSEQ multiplex PCR; TCRdb lists only in-frame clones, some missing. There are approximately 100,000 clones in the sample; 86% occur only once, and approximately 1.5% lies in the top ten. Sequenced sample: CD4+ T cells from PBMCs. All receptors derive from a man in his fifties or sixties in good health and CMV-seronegative.

The chain recombines TRBV6-6 with TRBJ1-3, with a possible D match to TRBD1 (5 bases). V shed 5 bases and J shed 0 bases, with 11 bases lying between them. There are 15 residues in the CDR3. CDR1 is MNHNY, CDR2 SVGAGI, per germline (reference sequence). CDR3 sequence: CASSPDRTSGNTIYF. The CDR3 nucleotides are TGTGCCAGCAGTCCTGACAGAACCTCTGGAAACACCATATATTTT.

The chain carries TRBV7-9 and TRBJ2-1, with TRBD2 matching 9 bases. With 5 bases clipped from V and 4 bases from J, the junction kept 12 bases outside the gene matches. Germline values: CDR1 SEHNR, CDR2 FQNEAQ (reference sequence). The CDR3 is 17 residues long. CDR3 sequence: CASSPSPTSGPYNEQFF. DNA for the CDR3: TGTGCCAGCAGCCCCTCCCCGACTAGCGGACCATACAATGAGCAGTTCTTC. The full variable domain, with the rest looked up from reference TRBV7-9 and TRBJ2-1, is DTGVSQNPRHKITKRGQNVTFRCDPISEHNRLYWYRQTLGQGPEFLTYFQNEAQLEKSRLLSDRFSAERPKGSFSTLEIQRTEQGDSAMYLCASSPSPTSGPYNEQFFGPGTRLTVL.

The V call is TRBV19, the J call TRBJ2-7; 8 bases line up with TRBD1. The junction had 8 bases not matched to a gene; V was cut back by 6 bases and J by 1 base. Looked up from germline, CDR1 is LNHDA and CDR2 is SQIVND (reference sequence). This CDR3 has 15 residues. The CDR3 nucleotides read TGTGCCAGTAGCAGAACAGGGACAGGTTCCTACGAGCAGTACTTC. Its translation is CASSRTGTGSYEQYF.

The J gene is TRBJ2-3, the V gene TRBV6-1; unclear D gene. This CDR3 is built from 12 residues. The germline V gene has CDR1 MNHNS and CDR2 SASEGT. Trimming shortened V by 8 bases and J by 0 bases, and 6 bases separated the two germline ends. The CDR3 bases are TGTGCCAGCCGAGAAAGCACAGATACGCAGTATTTT. This translates into CASRESTDTQYF.

The J gene is TRBJ2-7, the V gene TRBV28, with 8 bases matching TRBD1. The CDR3 is 13 amino acids. V lost 8 bases to trimming and J lost 6 bases; unmatched junction nucleotides: 9. Germline V CDR1 and CDR2: MDHEN, SYDVKM. The CDR3 protein is CASLHRGIFEQYF. CDR3 bases: TGTGCCAGCCTCCACAGGGGGATTTTCGAGCAGTACTTC.

The CDR3 region is CAWSVMGNYGYTF. The CDR3 DNA follows: TGTGCCTGGAGTGTTATGGGTAACTATGGCTACACCTTC. The V and J genes are TRBV30 and TRBJ1-2; D remains ambiguous. The germline V gene has CDR1 GTSNPN and CDR2 SVGIG (reference sequence). The V end lost 0 bases, the J end lost 1 base, and 6 bases lay between the germline ends. The length of the CDR3 is 13 residues. Drawing the rest from reference TRBV30 and TRBJ1-2, the complete variable domain is SQTIHQWPATLVQPVGSPLSLECTVEGTSNPNLYWYRQAAGRGLQLLFYSVGIGQISSEVPQNLSASRPQDRQFILSSKKLLLSDSGFYLCAWSVMGNYGYTFGSGTRLTVV.

This chain connects TRBV6-5 to TRBJ1-5, with 8 bases fitting TRBD1. Germline trimming cut 6 bases from V and 0 bases from J; bases unmatched to any gene: 1. The CDR3 is 14 amino acids. CDR1 and CDR2 (germline): MNHEY, SVGAGI. This CDR3 reads CASRQGASNQPQHF. The CDR3 nucleotides are TGTGCCAGCAGGCAGGGGGCTAGCAATCAGCCCCAGCATTTT.

This clone was counted once. This chain uses TRBV27 with TRBJ2-7; TRBD1 matches 12 bases. CDR1 is MNHEY and CDR2 is SMNVEV in the germline V gene (reference sequence). This CDR3 is 15 amino acids long. V lost 7 bases to trimming and J lost 5 bases; unmatched junction nucleotides: 9. Here the CDR3 reads CASMSGTGGWDEQYF. CDR3 sequence (DNA): TGTGCCAGCATGTCCGGGACAGGGGGCTGGGACGAGCAGTACTTC.

The rearrangement joins TRBV9 to TRBJ2-5, with D perhaps TRBD2 (6 bases). The CDR3 totals 14 residues. Trimming took off 4 bases at V and 1 base at J, with 11 bases between the two ends. CDR1 SGDLS and CDR2 YYNGEE come from the germline V gene. The CDR3 DNA follows: TGTGCCAGCAGCCGTGGACTAACCCAAGAGACCCAGTACTTC. It translates to CASSRGLTQETQYF.

The gene calls are TRBV28 and TRBJ2-1, with a tentative D call TRBD2 (5 bases). Trimming shortened V by 6 bases and J by 5 bases, and 14 bases separated the two germline ends. There are 14 residues in the CDR3. CDR1 is MDHEN, CDR2 SYDVKM, per germline. The CDR3 protein is CASRGWRMNNEQFF. CDR3 nucleotides: TGTGCCAGCAGGGGATGGAGGATGAACAATGAGCAGTTCTTC.

The gene calls are TRBV6-4 and TRBJ2-2, with D unclear. The length of the CDR3 is 15 residues. Germline loops: CDR1 MRHNA, CDR2 SNTAGT. The V gene lost 0 bases and the J gene lost 5 bases, with 10 bases spanning the gap. CDR3 region: CASSDSNVRTGELFF. CDR3 sequence (DNA): TGTGCCAGCAGTGACTCCAACGTAAGAACCGGGGAGCTGTTTTTT.

The CDR3 nucleotides read TGTGCCAGCAGCTCCTCAGCGGCGGGGTTCAATCAGCCCCAGCATTTT. Its translation: CASSSSAAGFNQPQHF. This sequence joins TRBV7-9 and TRBJ1-5, with D uncertain. The CDR3 totals 16 residues. The V gene lost 4 bases and the J gene lost 3 bases, with 16 bases spanning the gap. The germline gives CDR1 SEHNR, CDR2 FQNEAQ (reference sequence).

The chain couples TRBV28 to TRBJ1-1; tentatively, D is TRBD1 (5 bases). The CDR3 contains 15 residues. CDR1 and CDR2 (germline): MDHEN, SYDVKM. V was pared by 2 bases and J by 0 bases, with 10 bases between. In DNA, the CDR3 is TGTGCCAGCAGTTTACCAGGGTCCATGAACACTGAAGCTTTCTTT. Amino acid sequence: CASSLPGSMNTEAFF.

This chain links TRBV25-1 with TRBJ2-1; D call uncertain. This CDR3 is built from 13 residues. From germline, CDR1 is MGHDK and CDR2 SYGVNS. Trimming removed 6 bases at V and 3 bases at J, with 9 bases between. This chain's CDR3 is CASRGYSYNEQFF. In nucleotides, the CDR3 is TGTGCCAGCAGAGGATACAGCTACAATGAGCAGTTCTTC.

This chain joins TRBV6-1 and TRBJ2-1; D gene uncertain. The V gene's germline CDR1 is MNHNS and CDR2 SASEGT. The V end lost 1 base, the J end lost 3 bases, and 10 bases lay between the germline ends. The CDR3 spans 15 residues. The CDR3 loop reads CASSEEAAGYNEQFF. The CDR3 bases are TGTGCCAGCAGTGAAGAAGCTGCAGGCTACAATGAGCAGTTCTTC.

The V call is TRBV9, the J call TRBJ2-1; 12 nucleotides match TRBD2. The V gene's germline CDR1 is SGDLS and CDR2 YYNGEE. V lost 4 bases to trimming and J lost 9 bases; unmatched junction nucleotides: 5. The CDR3 totals 14 residues. In DNA, the CDR3 is TGTGCCAGCAGCCGGACTAGCGGGAACAGTGAGCAGTTCTTC. This sequence encodes CASSRTSGNSEQFF. The whole variable domain, remainder taken from reference TRBV9 and TRBJ2-1, is DSGVTQTPKHLITATGQRVTLRCSPRSGDLSVYWYQQSLDQGLQFLIQYYNGEERAKGNILERFSAQQFPDLHSELNLSSLELGDSALYFCASSRTSGNSEQFFGPGTRLTVL.

This chain links TRBV11-2 with TRBJ2-7; D is perhaps TRBD2 (5 bases). Germline assignment: CDR1 SGHAT and CDR2 FQNNGV. This CDR3 is 13 amino acids long. Trimming took off 5 bases at V and 6 bases at J, with 14 bases between the two ends. The CDR3 coding sequence is TGTGCCAGCAGCCCCTCGGGGTCGATCGAGCAGTACTTC. It codes for CASSPSGSIEQYF.

The V and J genes are TRBV6-6 and TRBJ1-1; 7 bases line up with TRBD1. This CDR3 has 14 amino acids. Trimming took 10 bases from V and 2 from J; bases not matched to a gene: 10. Germline V gene lookup returns CDR1 MNHNY and CDR2 SVGAGI (reference sequence). This chain's CDR3 is CATYSRGGNTEAFF. The DNA for the CDR3 is TGTGCCACGTACTCCAGGGGGGGTAACACTGAAGCTTTCTTT.